This record covers a single T cell receptor (beta chain). The antigen remains unidentified. Per the germline V gene, CDR1 is MNHEY and CDR2 is SMNVEV (reference sequence). This CDR3 has 13 residues. V was pared by 2 bases and J by 3 bases, with 8 bases between. PCR used 60 Vbeta primers and 13 Jbeta primers. The method was immunoSEQ multiplex PCR; TCRdb's version includes in-frame clones alone and lacks a portion of them. This repertoire shows 140,000 to 150,000 clones, approximately 83% found once; its top ten account for roughly 1.8%. The data derive from a study of cytomegalovirus exposure and HLA in healthy donors. General study findings and limits: When presence/absence was analysed, sequencing depth was taken to be roughly uniform across donors. Later analysis placed DRB1 highest and HLA-C lowest in TCR association rates, which differed by HLA locus. Segments of the TCR beta V type were, in most cases, productive about 87% or about 30% of the time in an earlier analysis. Follow-up analysis seemed to connect common viral pathogens with several of the most significant clusters identified.

The receptor's source is a woman aged 40 to 55 in good health and CMV-seronegative. This rearrangement joins TRBV27 to TRBJ2-7, with D possibly being TRBD2 (5 bases). Sequenced material: PBMCs. CDR3 nucleotide sequence: TGTGCCAGCAGTTTACAGGAGGACTACGAGCAGTACTTC. This encodes CASSLQEDYEQYF.